This T cell receptor beta chain stems from a study of blood T cell repertoires in COVID-19. The assay was immunoSEQ multiplex PCR, and TCRdb's table has in-frame clones only and misses some. The sample includes roughly 250,000 clones, 83% of them seen just once. With 6 bases removed from V and 4 bases from J, the gap between germline ends came to 12 bases. The CDR3 length is 13 residues. Germline CDR1 and CDR2: SNHLY and FYNNEI. Sequenced input: PBMCs or T cells enriched from blood (not recorded which). This TCR derives from a woman in her thirties or forties who had been exposed to COVID-19. The chain combines TRBV2 with TRBJ1-2; tentatively, D is TRBD1 (5 bases). The CDR3 coding sequence is TGTGCCAGCAGGCTCAGGGCAATCTATGGCTACACCTTC. This gives the protein CASRLRAIYGYTF.